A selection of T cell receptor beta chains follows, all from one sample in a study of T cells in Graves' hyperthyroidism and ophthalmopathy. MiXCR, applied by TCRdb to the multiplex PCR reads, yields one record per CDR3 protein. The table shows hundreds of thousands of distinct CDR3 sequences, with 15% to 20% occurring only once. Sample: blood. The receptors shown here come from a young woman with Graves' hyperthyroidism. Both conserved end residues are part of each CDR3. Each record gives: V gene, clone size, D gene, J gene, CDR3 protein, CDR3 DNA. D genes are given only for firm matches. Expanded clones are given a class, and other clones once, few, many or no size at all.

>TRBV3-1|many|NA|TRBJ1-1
CASRVGWASSIGTEAFF
TGTGCCAGCAGGGTGGGCTGGGCCAGTTCAATTGGGACTGAAGCTTTCTTT
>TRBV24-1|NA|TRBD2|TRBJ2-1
CATSDSSGRAYEQFF
TGTGCCACCAGTGACTCAAGCGGGAGGGCCTATGAGCAGTTCTTC
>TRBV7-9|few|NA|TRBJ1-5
CASSLNGGNQPQHF
TGTGCCAGCAGCTTAAACGGCGGCAATCAGCCCCAGCATTTT
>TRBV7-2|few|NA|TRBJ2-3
CASSRQGLGTDTQYF
TGTGCCAGCAGCCGACAGGGACTGGGGACAGATACGCAGTATTTT
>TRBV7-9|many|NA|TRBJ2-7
CASSLLQYEQYF
TGTGCCAGCAGCTTATTACAGTACGAGCAGTACTTC
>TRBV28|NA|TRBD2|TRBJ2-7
CASSFLTSGAYEQYF
TGTGCCAGCAGTTTTTTAACTAGCGGAGCCTACGAGCAGTACTTC
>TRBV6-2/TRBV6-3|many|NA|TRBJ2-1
CASSYTGGAYNEQFF
TGTGCCAGCAGTTACACTGGAGGAGCCTACAATGAGCAGTTCTTC
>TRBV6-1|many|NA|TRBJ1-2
CASRNNRDFYGYTF
TGTGCCAGCAGAAACAACAGGGACTTCTATGGCTACACCTTC
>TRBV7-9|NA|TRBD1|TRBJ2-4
CASSQGTGSENIQYF
TGTGCCAGCAGCCAAGGGACAGGGAGTGAGAACATTCAGTACTTC
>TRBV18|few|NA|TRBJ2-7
CASSPAEGEQYF
TGTGCCAGCTCACCTGCGGAGGGCGAGCAGTACTTC
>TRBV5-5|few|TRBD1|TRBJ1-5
CASSLNGQGGQPQHF
TGTGCCAGCAGCTTGAACGGACAGGGAGGTCAGCCCCAGCATTTT
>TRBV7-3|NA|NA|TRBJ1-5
CASSSEAGQPQHF
TGTGCCAGCAGCTCGGAGGCAGGTCAGCCCCAGCATTTT
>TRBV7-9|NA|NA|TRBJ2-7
CASSLSRGLHEQYF
TGTGCCAGCAGCCTCTCGCGGGGGCTGCACGAGCAGTACTTC
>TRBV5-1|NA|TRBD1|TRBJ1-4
CASSSEGQGGLFF
TGCGCCAGCAGCTCGGAGGGACAGGGAGGACTGTTTTTT
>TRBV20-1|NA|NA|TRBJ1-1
CSAICRGVEAFF
TGCAGTGCTATCTGCCGGGGGGTAGAAGCTTTCTTT
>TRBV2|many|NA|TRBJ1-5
CASTDGTFNQPQHF
TGTGCCAGCACCGACGGGACTTTCAATCAGCCCCAGCATTTT
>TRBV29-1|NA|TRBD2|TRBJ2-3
CSVDGLAGVSADTQYF
TGCAGCGTTGACGGGCTAGCGGGAGTATCCGCAGATACGCAGTATTTT
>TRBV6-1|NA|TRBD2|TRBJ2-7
CASSSPTSGRPEQYF
TGTGCCAGCAGTTCTCCGACTAGCGGGAGGCCCGAGCAGTACTTC
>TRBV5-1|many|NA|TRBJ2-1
CASSLTSLGAGNEQFF
TGCGCCAGCAGCTTGACCTCTCTCGGGGCGGGCAATGAGCAGTTCTTC
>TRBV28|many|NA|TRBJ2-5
CASSSEGWQETQYF
TGTGCCAGCAGTTCAGAGGGATGGCAAGAGACCCAGTACTTC
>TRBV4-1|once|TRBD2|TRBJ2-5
CASSQETSGRALRETQYF
TGCGCCAGCAGCCAAGAAACTAGCGGGAGGGCCCTCAGGGAGACCCAGTACTTC
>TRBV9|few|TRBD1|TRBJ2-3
CASSVRGQGMGAQYF
TGTGCCAGCAGCGTAAGGGGACAGGGGATGGGGGCGCAGTATTTT
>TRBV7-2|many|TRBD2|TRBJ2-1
CASSFGLAGLRINEQFF
TGTGCCAGCAGCTTCGGACTAGCGGGCCTAAGAATCAATGAGCAGTTCTTC
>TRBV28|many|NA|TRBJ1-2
CASSLIQGGGYTF
TGTGCCAGCAGCCTGATACAGGGCGGTGGCTACACCTTC
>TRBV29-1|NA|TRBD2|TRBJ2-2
CSATSLARESLSTGELFF
TGCAGCGCAACATCACTAGCGAGAGAGTCCCTTAGCACCGGGGAGCTGTTTTTT
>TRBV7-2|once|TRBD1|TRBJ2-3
CASSLAPGTGLTDTQYF
TGTGCCAGCAGCTTAGCGCCAGGGACAGGGCTCACAGATACGCAGTATTTT
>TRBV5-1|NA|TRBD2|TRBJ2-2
CASSLVLAGGLTGELFF
TGCGCCAGCAGCTTGGTTCTAGCGGGAGGCCTCACCGGGGAGCTGTTTTTT
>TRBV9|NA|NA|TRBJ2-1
CASTPMEGNEQFF
TGTGCCAGCACCCCCATGGAGGGAAATGAGCAGTTCTTC
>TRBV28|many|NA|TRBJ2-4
CASSSTLNIQYF
TGTGCCAGCAGTTCCACCCTAAACATTCAGTACTTC
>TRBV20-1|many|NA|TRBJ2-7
CSPYVGVGPAREQYF
TGCAGTCCGTACGTCGGGGTGGGACCAGCAAGGGAGCAGTACTTC